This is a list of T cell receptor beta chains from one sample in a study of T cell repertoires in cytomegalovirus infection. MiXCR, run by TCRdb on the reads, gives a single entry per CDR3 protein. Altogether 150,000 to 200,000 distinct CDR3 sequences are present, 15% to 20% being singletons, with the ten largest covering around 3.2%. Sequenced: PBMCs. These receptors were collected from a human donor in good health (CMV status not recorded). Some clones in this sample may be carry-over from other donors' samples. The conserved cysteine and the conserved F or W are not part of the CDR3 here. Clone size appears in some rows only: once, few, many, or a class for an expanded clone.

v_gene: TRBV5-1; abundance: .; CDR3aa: ASSEGDSNTEAF
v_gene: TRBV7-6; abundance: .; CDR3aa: ASSQPGGAKDTQY
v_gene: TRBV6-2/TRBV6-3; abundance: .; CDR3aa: ASSLTSKGSGSLPGNEQF
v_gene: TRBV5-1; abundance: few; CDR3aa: ASSSRDSPYEQY
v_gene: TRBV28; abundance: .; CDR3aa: ASSIGQGQDEQY
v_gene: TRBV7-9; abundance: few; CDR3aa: ASSLTGRSKEETQY
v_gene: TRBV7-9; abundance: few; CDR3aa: ASSLLSEGHYGYT
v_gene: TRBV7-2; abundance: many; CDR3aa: ASSLVGTGGDTQY
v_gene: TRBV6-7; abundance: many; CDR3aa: ASTSFNPEKACQPQH
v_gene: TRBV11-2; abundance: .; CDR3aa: ASSSLRQVGRETQY
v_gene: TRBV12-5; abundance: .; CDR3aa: ASGVGTGWYGYT
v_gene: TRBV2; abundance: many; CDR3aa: ASSGGGQGTYEQY
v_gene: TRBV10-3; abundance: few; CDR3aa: AISKGGSGNTIY
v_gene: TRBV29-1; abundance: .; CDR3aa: SVNRLNTEAF
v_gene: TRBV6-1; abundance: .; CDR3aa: ASSEQVPDTQY
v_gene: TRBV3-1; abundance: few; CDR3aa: ASSQGHRDRSSYEQY
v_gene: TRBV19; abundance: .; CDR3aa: ASGIVGNEAF
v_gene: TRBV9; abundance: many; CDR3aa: ASSGGSSGNTGELF
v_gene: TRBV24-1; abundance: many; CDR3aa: ATSDPIRQGWNYGYT
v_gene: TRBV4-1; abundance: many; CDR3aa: ASSQEGAAQPQH
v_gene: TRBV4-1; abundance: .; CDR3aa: ASSQEEGGYYGYT
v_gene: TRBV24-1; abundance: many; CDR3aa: ATSDSREGANVLT
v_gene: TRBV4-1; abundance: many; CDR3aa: ASSQDLPARRDYGYT
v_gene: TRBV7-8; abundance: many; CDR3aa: ASSLKRTGELF
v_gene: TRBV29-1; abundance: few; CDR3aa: SVGSSTNPYYEQY
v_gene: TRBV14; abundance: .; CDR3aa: ASSKLGQIDSPLH
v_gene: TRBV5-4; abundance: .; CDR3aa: ASSLGGSGGDEQY
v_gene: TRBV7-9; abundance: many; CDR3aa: ASSWGTDTQY
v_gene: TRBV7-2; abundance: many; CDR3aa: ASSLSGSSGNTIY
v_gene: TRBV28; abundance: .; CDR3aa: ASSRSGTSYNEQF
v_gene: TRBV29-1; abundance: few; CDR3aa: SVVRVFHTGLQETQY
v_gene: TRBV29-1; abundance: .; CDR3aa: SVGRGPNQPQH
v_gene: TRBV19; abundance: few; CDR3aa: ASRTALGGQF
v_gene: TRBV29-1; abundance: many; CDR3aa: SVEDTRFSTEAF
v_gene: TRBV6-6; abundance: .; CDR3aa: ASSYTDRPYGYT
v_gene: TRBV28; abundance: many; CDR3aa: ASIPEGQAYNSPLH
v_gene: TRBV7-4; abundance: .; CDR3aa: ASSLGSAGAFETQY
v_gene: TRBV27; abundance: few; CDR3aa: ASRRGVGQESYEQY
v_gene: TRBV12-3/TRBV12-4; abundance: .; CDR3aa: ASREGSPNQPQH
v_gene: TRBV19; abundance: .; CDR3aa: ASSMGGMSNEKLF
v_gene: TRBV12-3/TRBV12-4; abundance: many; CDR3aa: ASTMRDGTGIF
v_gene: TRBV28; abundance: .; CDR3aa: ASSNRGSNSPLH
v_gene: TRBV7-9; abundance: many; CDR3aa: ASAGQGARNEQF
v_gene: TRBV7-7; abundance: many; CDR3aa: ALRPDQY
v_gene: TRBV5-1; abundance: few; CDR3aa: ASSLGFGTGDYEQY
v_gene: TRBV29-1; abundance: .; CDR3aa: SVVWDEQF